A selection of T cell receptor beta chains follows, all from one sample in a study of blood T cell repertoires in COVID-19. Produced via immunoSEQ multiplex PCR; TCRdb's table is partial and in-frame only. This table has approximately 6,000 clones, 90% appearing once. The sequenced material came from peripheral blood. The origin of the receptors is a man aged 60-69 years with acute or convalescent COVID-19. Both conserved end residues are part of each CDR3. A D gene is named only where the DNA matches it firmly. Clone size is shown for a subset of rows, as once, few, many or a class of expanded clone.

j_call d_call v_call clone_size cdr3_aa cdr3_nt
TRBJ1-2 - TRBV23-1 - CASSQKFWGVNYGYTF TGCGCCAGCAGTCAGAAATTCTGGGGGGTGAACTATGGCTACACCTTC
TRBJ2-3 - TRBV15 - CATSPSPQGWADTQYF TGTGCCACCAGCCCCAGTCCGCAGGGGTGGGCAGATACGCAGTATTTT
TRBJ2-2 - TRBV27 - CASSLSSRGLNTGELFF TGTGCCAGCAGTCTTAGCTCGCGGGGACTTAACACCGGGGAGCTGTTTTTT
TRBJ2-1 - TRBV5-6 - CASSLLGGGQGNEQFF TGTGCCAGCAGCTTGCTTGGCGGGGGACAAGGAAATGAGCAGTTCTTC
TRBJ1-5 TRBD1 TRBV2 - CASSPGQASNQPQHF TGTGCCAGCAGTCCGGGACAGGCTAGCAATCAGCCCCAGCATTTT
TRBJ1-4 - TRBV20-1 - CSASGGRSEKLFF TGCAGTGCTAGTGGGGGGAGGAGTGAAAAACTGTTTTTT
TRBJ2-5 TRBD2 TRBV6-1 - CASSELAGGPETQYF TGTGCCAGCAGTGAATTAGCGGGGGGGCCAGAGACCCAGTACTTC
TRBJ1-2 - TRBV4-1 - CASTGFTWGNYGYTF TGCGCCAGCACAGGGTTTACATGGGGAAACTATGGCTACACCTTC
TRBJ2-2 TRBD1 TRBV6-6 - CASRAGGNTGELFF TGTGCCAGCAGGGCAGGGGGCAACACCGGGGAGCTGTTTTTT
TRBJ2-1 - TRBV5-6 - CASSTRGLPYNEQFF TGTGCCAGCAGTACCCGCGGGCTACCCTACAATGAGCAGTTCTTC
TRBJ2-5 TRBD2 TRBV6-4 - CASSPTSGGEETQYF TGTGCCAGCAGCCCGACTAGCGGGGGGGAAGAGACCCAGTACTTC
TRBJ1-5 - TRBV6-5 - CASSLNSNQPQHF TGTGCCAGCAGCTTAAATAGCAATCAGCCCCAGCATTTT
TRBJ2-3 TRBD2 TRBV3-1/TRBV3-2 - CASSQEKSLAGADTQYF TGTGCCAGCAGCCAAGAAAAGTCCCTAGCGGGAGCAGATACGCAGTATTTT
TRBJ1-1 TRBD1 TRBV18 - CATLGGQGSTEAFF TGTGCCACCCTCGGGGGACAGGGAAGTACTGAAGCTTTCTTT
TRBJ2-2 - TRBV6-5 - CASSYGGRIITGELFF TGTGCCAGCAGTTACGGCGGTAGGATAATAACCGGGGAGCTGTTTTTT
TRBJ2-3 - TRBV6-2/TRBV6-3 - CASSYSGQGFGTQYF TGTGCCAGCAGTTACTCAGGTCAGGGTTTCGGTACGCAGTATTTT
TRBJ1-4 TRBD1 TRBV28 - CASSFPTGKNEKLFF TGTGCCAGCAGTTTCCCGACAGGGAAGAATGAAAAACTGTTTTTT
TRBJ1-1 - TRBV7-9 - CASSPDSSRTFF TGTGCCAGCAGCCCGGACAGTTCAAGGACTTTCTTT
TRBJ2-1 TRBD1 TRBV28 - CASGTAYNEQFF TGTGCCAGCGGGACAGCCTACAATGAGCAGTTCTTC
TRBJ1-1 TRBD1 TRBV19 - CASSLGTAYMNTEAFF TGTGCCAGTAGCTTGGGGACAGCTTATATGAACACTGAAGCTTTCTTT
TRBJ1-3 - TRBV28 - CASSLGGILSGNTIYF TGTGCCAGCAGTTTAGGAGGCATCCTCTCTGGAAACACCATATATTTT
TRBJ1-4 - TRBV7-6 - CASSPTTGATNEKLFF TGTGCCAGCAGCCCCACGACGGGTGCAACTAATGAAAAACTGTTTTTT
TRBJ2-1 TRBD2 TRBV7-9 - CASSLAGGSPYNEQFF TGTGCCAGCAGCTTAGCGGGAGGGAGTCCCTACAATGAGCAGTTCTTC
TRBJ1-5 - TRBV6-4 - CASRREEGMGPQHF TGTGCCAGCAGGAGGGAGGAGGGTATGGGGCCCCAGCATTTT
TRBJ2-3 - TRBV7-2 - CASSLAWGGLQADTQYF TGTGCCAGCAGCTTAGCTTGGGGGGGGCTACAGGCAGATACGCAGTATTTT
TRBJ1-4 - TRBV28 - CASSRQVGNVNEKLFF TGTGCCAGCAGCAGACAGGTCGGGAATGTGAATGAAAAACTGTTTTTT
TRBJ2-1 TRBD2 TRBV24-1 once CATSDSGGADEQFF TGTGCCACCAGTGATAGCGGGGGGGCCGATGAGCAGTTCTTC
TRBJ2-3 - TRBV19 - CASSITPGGTDTQYF TGTGCCAGTAGTATCACCCCGGGGGGCACAGATACGCAGTATTTT
TRBJ1-1 TRBD1 TRBV29-1 - CSAGQGSTEAFF TGCAGCGCCGGACAGGGGAGCACTGAAGCTTTCTTT
TRBJ2-2 - TRBV2 - CASSGQYTGELFF TGTGCCAGCTCCGGACAGTACACCGGGGAGCTGTTTTTT
TRBJ1-2 - TRBV19 once CASSSGTYYGYTF TGTGCCAGTAGCTCCGGGACATACTATGGCTACACCTTC
TRBJ2-6 - TRBV27 - CASSLSWPGSGANVLTF TGTGCCAGCAGTTTATCATGGCCGGGCTCTGGGGCCAACGTCCTGACTTTC
TRBJ2-2 - TRBV5-4 - CASGAGELFF TGTGCCAGCGGAGCCGGGGAGCTGTTTTTT
TRBJ1-3 - TRBV30 - CAWRPWGRGNTIYF TGTGCCTGGCGCCCCTGGGGCCGTGGAAACACCATATATTTT
TRBJ2-5 - TRBV7-7 - CASSQWEQETQYF TGTGCCAGCAGCCAGTGGGAGCAAGAGACCCAGTACTTC
TRBJ2-7 TRBD1 TRBV19 - CATMRTGAYEQYF TGTGCCACCATGAGGACAGGGGCCTACGAGCAGTACTTC
TRBJ2-7 TRBD2 TRBV27 - CASSPSGEGLYEQYF TGTGCCAGCAGCCCCTCTGGGGAGGGCCTTTACGAGCAGTACTTC
TRBJ1-4 TRBD1 TRBV5-1 - CASSWGDSRDWKLFF TGCGCCAGCAGCTGGGGGGACAGCCGGGATTGGAAACTGTTTTTT
TRBJ2-1 TRBD1 TRBV2 - CASSPGGIGSEQFF TGTGCCAGCAGCCCAGGGGGAATAGGCAGTGAGCAGTTCTTC
TRBJ2-2 - TRBV19 once CASCDRGGVKTGELFF TGTGCCAGTTGCGACAGGGGAGGGGTTAAAACCGGGGAGCTGTTTTTT
TRBJ2-7 TRBD2 TRBV7-9 - CASSLASGSRGEQYF TGTGCCAGCAGCTTAGCTAGCGGGAGTAGGGGCGAGCAGTACTTC
TRBJ1-1 - TRBV2 - CASSPQGSSGEAFF TGTGCCAGCAGTCCCCAGGGGTCCTCAGGTGAAGCTTTCTTT
TRBJ2-3 - TRBV2 - CASSAQGSTDTQYF TGTGCCAGCAGCGCCCAGGGTAGCACAGATACGCAGTATTTT
TRBJ2-7 TRBD2 TRBV14 - CASSQAPGGDKPYEQYF TGTGCCAGCAGCCAAGCTCCGGGAGGGGACAAACCCTACGAGCAGTACTTC
TRBJ2-1 TRBD1 TRBV27 - CASRMDRESSYNEQFF TGTGCCAGCAGAATGGACAGGGAAAGTTCCTACAATGAGCAGTTCTTC
TRBJ1-6 TRBD1 TRBV5-1 - CASSSGQGTSPLHF TGCGCCAGCAGCTCAGGACAGGGTACATCACCCCTCCACTTT
TRBJ1-5 TRBD1 TRBV19 - CASRDRGYQPQHF TGTGCCAGTAGGGACAGGGGATATCAGCCCCAGCATTTT
TRBJ1-3 - TRBV5-1 - CASSLVAGLRAGNTIYF TGCGCCAGCAGCTTGGTGGCAGGGCTTAGGGCTGGAAACACCATATATTTT
TRBJ1-1 TRBD1 TRBV7-2 - CASSLARDRARAEAFF TGTGCCAGCAGCTTAGCGCGAGACAGGGCTAGGGCTGAAGCTTTCTTT
TRBJ1-2 TRBD1 TRBV28 - CASSYSGTATYGYTF TGTGCCAGCAGTTATTCCGGGACAGCGACCTATGGCTACACCTTC
TRBJ1-1 - TRBV6-6 - CASSLGQNTEAFF TGTGCCAGCAGCCTGGGACAGAACACTGAAGCTTTCTTT
TRBJ1-6 TRBD1 TRBV3-1/TRBV3-2 - CASTERGGRSSPLHF TGTGCCAGCACCGAAAGAGGGGGCAGGTCTTCACCCCTCCACTTT
TRBJ2-4 - TRBV19 - CASSNPGLAKNIQYF TGTGCCAGTAGCAACCCGGGACTAGCCAAAAACATTCAGTACTTC
TRBJ2-5 TRBD1 TRBV12-3/TRBV12-4 - CASSDRVQETQYF TGTGCCAGCAGTGACAGGGTTCAAGAGACCCAGTACTTC
TRBJ2-1 - TRBV5-6 - CASSLSHYNEQFF TGTGCCAGCAGCCTCTCACACTACAATGAGCAGTTCTTC
TRBJ1-1 TRBD1 TRBV6-1 once CASSEVPGQAVNTEAFF TGTGCCAGCAGTGAGGTCCCCGGACAGGCTGTAAACACTGAAGCTTTCTTT
TRBJ1-1 - TRBV12-3/TRBV12-4 - CASSSGTEAFF TGTGCCAGCAGTTCAGGCACTGAAGCTTTCTTT
TRBJ2-1 - TRBV5-4 - CASSLDGNDNEQFF TGTGCCAGCAGCTTGGACGGGAATGACAATGAGCAGTTCTTC
TRBJ1-1 - TRBV4-1 - CASSQETGLRTEAFF TGCGCCAGCAGCCAGGAAACAGGGTTGAGGACTGAAGCTTTCTTT
TRBJ2-1 TRBD2 TRBV11-3 - CASSSLAGGHYEQFF TGTGCCAGCAGCTCACTAGCGGGGGGGCACTATGAGCAGTTCTTC